This T cell receptor (beta chain) was found in a study of identical twins (dated by TCRdb to about 2016). Background for the entire study: To test whether fetal clonotypes persist, the study used deep sequencing on TCR alpha and beta repertoires from monozygotic twins, unrelated adults of various ages, and cord blood. Replicate twin experiments were performed at different times using different library preparation protocols to rule out contamination. Study-wide conclusions, independent of this receptor: In monozygotic twins, out-of-frame TCR alpha sharing was systematically underestimated by recombination models, although the models agreed with sharing between unrelated individuals. Compared with coincidental sharing between unrelated individuals, out-of-frame TCR alpha sequences shared between twins had an excess of sequences with low generation probability. Because the same donors could not be followed over many years, conclusions were based on cross-sectional statistical analysis. Zero-insertion analyses could be partly confounded by invariant T cells such as MAIT and iNKT, although diverse VJ usage argued against such confounding for most clonotypes. Abundant cord blood beta clonotypes carried fewer insertions; young adult naive repertoires showed a weaker similar trend, while memory repertoires showed none. In beta out-of-frame sequences, excess twin sharing was weaker, because having fewer shared sequences lowered the signal-to-noise ratio.

This clonotype has a handful of counts. Its antigen is unknown. Within one base of it there is no much larger clone, and no base qualities were kept. Only healthy Caucasian donors were included. Three pairs of female monozygotic twins, all aged 18 to 29 years, made up the twin cohort. The RNA used for TCR libraries was isolated from peripheral blood mononuclear cells. Library creation used 5' RACE. Instrument on record: Illumina HiSeq 2000. Template switching added a universal primer binding site, and the final cDNA carried a unique molecular identifier that allowed TCR cDNA molecules to be counted accurately. Specific primers in the conserved constant-segment region were used to synthesize first-strand cDNA for the TCR alpha and beta chains. To control for contamination, each cDNA library was double barcoded with a SMART-Mk sample barcode plus Illumina barcodes. TruSeq adapter sequences, together with Illumina sample barcodes, were added in two successive PCR steps. TCR alpha and beta cDNA libraries were sequenced on the Illumina HiSeq platform with custom primers. Per the authors' processing: MiGEC was used to process raw reads and extract unique molecular identifiers, and MiXCR was used to find CDR3 positions. Recombination models were inferred per individual with the repgenHMM and IGoR tools using an EM algorithm. The tcR package in R was used for shared clonotype analysis, with sharing normalized by the product of cloneset sizes. Out-of-frame nonproductive sequences were analyzed to study raw recombination free of thymic and clonal selection effects. In-frame beta chains were kept once TCRdb had trimmed the public reads at Q25 with fastp and called clones with MiXCR. Under each unique CDR3 protein, matching rows form one entry showing the most common genes and DNA. The V and J calls and clone size are TCRdb's, not the authors'. In this sample the table shows hundreds of thousands of distinct CDR3 sequences, over 8.5% of which occur a single time. The ten biggest clones cover approximately 0.89% of the sample.

The sample also formed part of further work on yellow fever vaccine responses in identical twins. Per that second paper: According to the authors, the vaccine-induced T cell response in identical twins seemed to be partly convergent and partly specific to each individual. The study precisely tracked vaccine-responding T cell clones in identical twins.

Sequenced input: PBMCs. The clonotype comes from a young woman in good health.

The nucleotide sequence reads TGTGCCAGCAGTGACAGGGGGCTGGGTGGCTACACCTTC. This is translated as CASSDRGLGGYTF. Here the chain combines TRBV6-1 and TRBJ1-2; 8 bases in the junction line up with TRBD1. The germline V gene sets CDR1 to MNHNS and CDR2 to SASEGT. The CDR3 runs 13 amino acids, cysteine and phenylalanine included. Only CDR3 DNA is held: 39 bases, read in frame from base 1. Germline trimming: 3 bases from V, 7 bases from J; junction bases outside gene matches: 4.